This TCR beta chain was retrieved from a study of blood T cell repertoires in COVID-19. Study-level background: T cells, B-cell-depleted T cells, or PBMCs supplied cDNA or gDNA.

CDR3 length equals 15 residues. In germline, CDR1 is MNHEY, CDR2 SVGEGT. Trimming cost V 4 bases and J 3 bases; bases outside gene matches: 6. In the original workflow: The authors estimated nucleated cell counts from reference gene primer amplification. Using immunoSEQ multiplex PCR, the repertoire was profiled, and TCRdb retains in-frame clones only, with some absent. That table is the source of V, J and clone size, and D and trimming were worked out from the DNA. The sample includes about 240,000 clones, approximately 82% of them seen just once. This clonotype was sampled from a man aged 25-40 years who had recovered from COVID-19. The chain recombines TRBV6-2 or TRBV6-3 with TRBJ2-5; TRBD2 aligns across 9 bases. The material sequenced was peripheral blood. In DNA, the CDR3 is TGTGCCAGCAGTTTGACTAGCGGCGCGAAAGAGACCCAGTACTTC. As protein: CASSLTSGAKETQYF.